A single sample is the source of the 10 T cell receptor beta chains below, sequenced in a study of blood T cell repertoires in COVID-19. The method was immunoSEQ multiplex PCR; TCRdb's version includes in-frame clones alone and lacks a portion of them. The table shows 300,000 to 450,000 clones, with around 87% occurring only once. Material for sequencing was peripheral blood. These receptors originate from a woman in her sixties with COVID-19, enrolled during active disease.

CDR3 bases: TGTGCCAGCAGGCCATTACAGGGGGCAAAGGGGAGGTCTTCCTATGGCTACACCTTC. It specifies CASRPLQGAKGRSSYGYTF. This rearrangement joins TRBV7-9 to TRBJ1-2; 9 nucleotides align to TRBD1. The CDR3 is 19 amino acids. Germline CDR1 is SEHNR and CDR2 is FQNEAQ (reference sequence). V shed 6 bases and J 4 bases; nucleotides not matched to a gene: 21.

The V call is TRBV4-1, the J call TRBJ1-4; the D is unclear. Trimming cost V 4 bases and J 4 bases, with 10 bases left between them. The CDR3 covers 14 residues. The germline V gene has CDR1 MGHRA and CDR2 YSYEKL. This chain's CDR3 is CASSLIRGNEKLFF. The CDR3 nucleotides are TGCGCCAGCAGCCTTATACGGGGTAATGAAAAACTGTTTTTT.

The rearrangement links TRBV4-2 to TRBJ2-1; D is possibly TRBD1 (5 bases). The germline V gene encodes CDR1 LGHNA and CDR2 YNFKEQ. V gave up 0 bases and J gave up 12 bases, with 15 bases separating them. The CDR3 contains 14 residues. The CDR3 reads CASSQDGLGRLQFF. The CDR3 bases are TGTGCCAGCAGCCAAGATGGCCTGGGGCGTCTGCAGTTCTTC.

The chain carries TRBV3-1 (or the pseudogene TRBV3-2) and TRBJ2-1, with 10 nucleotides matching TRBD1. J was trimmed by 2 bases and V by 4 bases; bases with no gene match: 2. This CDR3 spans 15 amino acids. Germline V gives CDR1 LGHDT, CDR2 YNNKEL (reference sequence). The CDR3 nucleotides are TGTGCCAGCAGCCCCGGGACAGGGGCCTACAATGAGCAGTTCTTC. This sequence encodes CASSPGTGAYNEQFF.

CDR3 loop: CASSLSLLAGGPTGELFF. The CDR3 DNA reads as TGTGCCAGCAGTTTATCCCTACTAGCGGGGGGGCCGACCGGGGAGCTGTTTTTT. This chain connects TRBV27 to TRBJ2-2, with 13 bases aligning to TRBD2. CDR1 and CDR2 (germline): MNHEY, SMNVEV (reference sequence). This CDR3 contains 18 residues. V was clipped by 0 bases and J by 5 bases; unmatched bases: 6.

The chain's CDR3 is CASSSGRQFNQPQHF. CDR3 bases: TGTGCCAGCAGCTCCGGGAGACAGTTCAATCAGCCCCAGCATTTT. J is TRBJ1-5 and V is TRBV7-9, with D possibly being TRBD1 (5 bases). Germline assignment: CDR1 SEHNR and CDR2 FQNEAQ (reference sequence). The CDR3 extends over 15 amino acids. Trimming took 4 bases from V and 3 from J, leaving 13 bases between them. The complete variable domain, with remaining parts taken from reference TRBV7-9 and TRBJ1-5, reads DTGVSQNPRHKITKRGQNVTFRCDPISEHNRLYWYRQTLGQGPEFLTYFQNEAQLEKSRLLSDRFSAERPKGSFSTLEIQRTEQGDSAMYLCASSSGRQFNQPQHFGDGTRLSIL.

The chain employs TRBV10-2 and TRBJ1-1, with D perhaps TRBD1 (5 bases). The CDR3 covers 14 residues. V was pared by 4 bases and J by 7 bases, with 16 bases between. Germline assignment: CDR1 WSHSY and CDR2 SAAADI. CDR3 bases: TGCGCCAGCAGTGGGGGCGGGGTAATAGGTGAAGCTTTCTTT. This codes for CASSGGGVIGEAFF.

This clone was seen once. The chain has TRBV7-4 and TRBJ2-3; D unclear. Trimming removed 5 bases at V and 6 bases at J, with 18 bases between. The CDR3 spans 15 residues. Germline CDR1 SGHVT, CDR2 SQSDAQ. The CDR3 nucleotides are TGTGCCAGCAGCCCTCTAAGAGCGACGAGGGATACGCAGTATTTT. It specifies CASSPLRATRDTQYF.

This chain uses TRBV5-4 with TRBJ2-5; 9 nucleotides align to TRBD1. V shed 4 bases, J shed 5 bases, and the junction held 6 bases outside the gene matches. The CDR3 is 14 residues long. CDR1 SGHNT and CDR2 YYREEE come from the germline V gene (reference sequence). The CDR3 coding sequence is TGTGCCAGCAGCATGGGACAGGGAGGCGAGACCCAGTACTTC. This gives the protein CASSMGQGGETQYF.

Comments on this clone: At one of its ends the junction is not consistent with the germline gene, which may arise from a read error. The rearrangement joins TRBV6-5 to TRBJ2-5; 9 nucleotides agree with TRBD2. CDR1 and CDR2 from the germline V gene are MNHEY and SVGAGI. There are 16 residues in the CDR3. CDR3 region: CASSYTGTSTQETQYF. The CDR3 DNA reads as TGTGCCAGTAGTTACACCGGGACTAGCACCCAAGAGACCCAGTACTTC.